The clone carrying this T cell receptor (beta chain) was observed at least ten times. Deletions cut 3 bases from V and 2 bases from J, with 13 bases between. Germline V lookup: CDR1 SEHNR, CDR2 FQNEAQ (reference sequence). This CDR3 region has 15 residues. The sample comes from a study of T cell repertoires in cytomegalovirus infection. TCRdb analysed the reads with MiXCR anew, one entry per CDR3 protein. Of a few hundred thousand distinct CDR3 sequences listed, about 15% are singletons. The chain couples TRBV7-9 to TRBJ1-1, with D hard to call. The sequenced sample was CD8+ T cells from PBMCs. The receptor was isolated from a human donor in good health (CMV status not recorded). Some clones in this sample may be carry-over from other donors' samples. CDR3: CASSFSKGLNTEAFF. In DNA, the CDR3 is TGTGCCAGCAGCTTTAGCAAGGGCCTTAACACTGAAGCTTTCTTT.